Each of the 17 T cell receptor beta chains below was sequenced from the same sample in a study of blood T cell repertoires in COVID-19. Libraries were prepared by immunoSEQ multiplex PCR; TCRdb keeps only in-frame clonotypes and omits some of them. The repertoire includes about 160,000 clones, approximately 86% of them detected once, and approximately 4.1% sits in the top ten. Sequencing input: peripheral blood. All receptors derive from a woman in her sixties or seventies who had recovered from COVID-19.

This sequence joins TRBV5-1 and TRBJ2-3; 7 nucleotides line up with TRBD2. The V segment lost 0 bases and the J segment 6 bases; nucleotides outside the gene matches: 10. The CDR3 consists of 16 residues. The V gene's germline CDR1 is SGHRS and CDR2 YFSETQ. The CDR3 sequence: CASSLAVGAGADTQYF. The CDR3 nucleotides are TGCGCCAGCAGCTTGGCCGTAGGCGCGGGAGCGGATACGCAGTATTTT.

V is TRBV5-1 and J is TRBJ2-2; a weak D match, TRBD2 (5 bases). Deletions cut 2 bases from V and 6 bases from J, with 17 bases between. This CDR3 has 16 residues. CDR1 SGHRS and CDR2 YFSETQ come from the germline V gene. The CDR3 DNA follows: TGCGCCAGCAGCTTCCCGGGAAAAACGACGCCCGGGGAGCTGTTTTTT. Protein sequence: CASSFPGKTTPGELFF.

This clone was detected once. This chain joins TRBV3-1 (or the pseudogene TRBV3-2) and TRBJ1-6; possibly TRBD1 for D (6 bases). Germline V gives CDR1 LGHDT, CDR2 YNNKEL (reference sequence). CDR3 size: 16 residues. Trimming took 0 bases from V and 7 from J, leaving 13 bases between them. This chain's CDR3 is CASSQDRGRGNSPLHF. In DNA, the CDR3 is TGTGCCAGCAGCCAAGATCGTGGAAGGGGGAATTCACCCCTCCACTTT.

The V gene is TRBV9, the J gene TRBJ1-2; a weak D match, TRBD1 (6 bases). The V gene lost 2 bases and the J gene lost 4 bases, with 15 bases spanning the gap. Germline V gives CDR1 SGDLS, CDR2 YYNGEE. The length of the CDR3 is 15 residues. As DNA, the CDR3 is TGTGCCAGCAGCGTCACCGGGACATTGACCTATGGCTACACCTTC. Translating gives CASSVTGTLTYGYTF.

This clone was observed a few times. The genes are TRBV15 and TRBJ1-5; possibly TRBD1 for D (6 bases). The CDR3 runs 16 residues. Germline CDR1 and CDR2: LNHNV and YYDKDF (reference sequence). Deletions cut 0 bases from V and 1 base from J, with 10 bases between. CDR3 loop: CATSREGRGSNQPQHF. The CDR3 region has the DNA TGTGCCACCAGCAGAGAGGGGAGGGGGAGCAATCAGCCCCAGCATTTT.

The chain employs TRBV18 and TRBJ1-2; 7 positions agree with TRBD1. This CDR3 contains 17 residues. V lost 2 bases to trimming and J lost 8 bases; unmatched junction nucleotides: 17. Looked up from germline, CDR1 is KGHSH and CDR2 is LQKENI. This chain's CDR3 is CASSPSGTATGPYGYTF. The CDR3 nucleotides are TGTGCCAGCTCACCATCTGGGACAGCCACGGGGCCATACGGCTACACCTTC.

The J gene is TRBJ1-1, the V gene TRBV29-1; 11 nucleotides align to TRBD1. There are 15 residues in the CDR3. V was pared by 3 bases and J by 5 bases, with 8 bases of the junction left unmatched. The germline V gene has CDR1 SQVTM and CDR2 ANQGSEA. In DNA, the CDR3 is TGCAGCGTTGAGCCCGGGACAGGGGGAGTAACTGAAGCTTTCTTT. Translating gives CSVEPGTGGVTEAFF.

The chain employs TRBV3-1 (or the pseudogene TRBV3-2) and TRBJ2-7; 7 nucleotides line up with TRBD1. V lost 5 bases and J lost 0; bases outside the gene matches: 4. The length of the CDR3 is 14 residues. Germline values: CDR1 LGHDT, CDR2 YNNKEL (reference sequence). The DNA for the CDR3 is TGTGCCAGCAGCGGGACAGAAAGCTCCTACGAGCAGTACTTC. Amino acids: CASSGTESSYEQYF.

This chain joins TRBV6-5 and TRBJ2-7; D is possibly TRBD1 (5 bases). Trimming took off 4 bases at V and 3 bases at J, with 13 bases between the two ends. CDR1 is MNHEY and CDR2 is SVGAGI in the germline V gene. This CDR3 has 14 residues. Here the CDR3 reads CASSSGATHYEQYF. In DNA form, the CDR3 reads TGTGCCAGCAGTTCTGGGGCTACCCACTACGAGCAGTACTTC.

The chain is built from TRBV14 and TRBJ2-2; 10 positions match TRBD1. CDR1 SGHDN and CDR2 FVKESK come from the germline V gene. CDR3 length: 14 amino acids. Trimming removed 3 bases from V and 13 bases from J; junction bases left unmatched: 8. This CDR3 reads CASSQLTGGATLFF. The CDR3 nucleotides read TGTGCCAGCAGCCAGCTGACAGGGGGCGCGACGCTGTTTTTT. The entire variable domain, with the rest obtained from reference TRBV14 and TRBJ2-2, is as follows: EAGVTQFPSHSVIEKGQTVTLRCDPISGHDNLYWYRRVMGKEIKFLLHFVKESKQDESGMPNNRFLAERTGGTYSTLKVQPAELEDSGVYFCASSQLTGGATLFFGEGSRLTVL.

The rearrangement joins TRBV4-2 to TRBJ2-7; TRBD2 matches at 9 bases. Germline V gene sequence: CDR1 LGHNA, CDR2 YNFKEQ. CDR3 size: 17 residues. V lost 0 bases, J lost 4 bases, and 10 bases stayed unmatched. The CDR3 spells CASSQERTSVELYEQYF. The CDR3 DNA reads as TGTGCCAGCAGCCAAGAGCGGACTAGCGTGGAGCTTTACGAGCAGTACTTC.

The chain carries TRBV2 and TRBJ2-7; tentative D call: TRBD1 (5 bases). The CDR3 runs 11 residues. Germline CDR1 and CDR2: SNHLY and FYNNEI. The germline V and J ends were trimmed by 8 bases and 6 bases, with 11 bases remaining between them. CDR3 DNA sequence: TGTGCCAGCTACAGGTCGACCGAGCAGTACTTC. It yields the protein CASYRSTEQYF.

The CDR3 protein is CASSLAKEYSPLHF. CDR3 in DNA: TGCGCCAGCAGCTTGGCCAAGGAGTATTCACCCCTCCACTTT. The rearrangement uses TRBV5-1 and TRBJ1-6; D gene ambiguous. Germline V gene sequence: CDR1 SGHRS, CDR2 YFSETQ. The length of the CDR3 is 14 residues. V lost 0 bases, J lost 8 bases, and 9 bases lay in between.

CDR3 coding DNA: TGTGCCATCAACGGGGGCACCGGGGAGCTGTTTTTT. Amino acids: CAINGGTGELFF. V usage is TRBV10-3 and J usage is TRBJ2-2; a weak D match, TRBD2 (6 bases). Germline V gene sequence: CDR1 ENHRY, CDR2 SYGVKD. The CDR3 is 12 amino acids. Trimming pared 7 bases from V and 4 bases from J, leaving 7 bases between.

The chain is built from TRBV7-9 and TRBJ2-7; possibly TRBD1 for D (5 bases). CDR3 length equals 12 residues. V shed 5 bases and J shed 2 bases, with 7 bases lying between them. Germline CDR1 is SEHNR and CDR2 is FQNEAQ (reference sequence). In DNA, the CDR3 is TGTGCCAGCAGCCTGACAGCCTACGAGCAGTACTTC. It translates to CASSLTAYEQYF.

The chain is built from TRBV4-3 and TRBJ1-5; D might be TRBD1 (6 bases). The CDR3 contains 13 residues. CDR1 is LGHNA, CDR2 YSLEER, per germline. The V end was cut by 6 bases, the J end by 7 bases, with 13 bases between. The CDR3 DNA reads as TGCGCCAGCAGTCCAGGGGCTTACCAGCCCCAGCATTTT. Protein product: CASSPGAYQPQHF.

The CDR3 nucleotides are TGTGCCAGTAGCCCCCCAAAAAGGACTAGCGCGGTAGAGACCCAGTACTTC. This gives the protein CASSPPKRTSAVETQYF. This chain uses TRBV19 with TRBJ2-5, with TRBD2 identical over 9 bases. Germline assignment: CDR1 LNHDA and CDR2 SQIVND (reference sequence). The V and J ends lost 6 bases and 4 bases, in that order; junction bases with no gene match: 15. The CDR3 runs to 17 residues.